These T cell receptor beta chains were read from a single sample in a study of T cell responses to AZD1222 COVID-19 vaccine. This table comes from immunoSEQ multiplex PCR, and its TCRdb copy is limited to in-frame clones, with some not included. The sample has about 120,000 clones, around nine tenths seen once. The material sequenced was peripheral blood, taken on day 0 of AZD1222 vaccination. Every receptor here comes from an adult in good health. The CDR3 runs from the conserved cysteine through the conserved F or W.

CASSQDARASYEQYF TRBJ2-7 TRBV4-2
CASSRPTSGRNSYEQYF TRBJ2-7 TRBV7-2
CASRPRVGSLHF TRBJ1-6 TRBV2
CASSPRGDGYTGELFF TRBJ2-2 TRBV4-1
CASSSPESSYEQYF TRBJ2-7 TRBV27
CASSRGGLQFF TRBJ2-1 TRBV6-2/TRBV6-3
CASSEFSPPGQGSEQYF TRBJ2-7 TRBV18
CASSVGAGDSGNTIYF TRBJ1-3 TRBV9
CASKAGGQSNQPQHF TRBJ1-5 TRBV2
CASSPRDRPYGYTF TRBJ1-2 TRBV6-2/TRBV6-3
CASSLGPDRANQPQHF TRBJ1-5 TRBV11-2
CASSQNRYEQYF TRBJ2-7 TRBV6-5
CASSYARLAGVDETQYF TRBJ2-5 TRBV6-2/TRBV6-3
CASSPQGASYTEAFF TRBJ1-1 TRBV18
CASSPPGPVIQYF TRBJ2-4 TRBV18
CASSLISVAGGEQYF TRBJ2-7 TRBV7-2
CASSEQQLRTDTQYF TRBJ2-3 TRBV6-1
CASSESGRGETQYF TRBJ2-5 TRBV27
CASSLLTSGGNTGELFF TRBJ2-2 TRBV28
CATSDWGQDNTGELFF TRBJ2-2 TRBV24-1
CASSLAWSGGLAGRDTQYF TRBJ2-3 TRBV7-8
CASSRQGVGYTF TRBJ1-2 TRBV6-2/TRBV6-3
CARGGTPGLARVSYEQYF TRBJ2-7 TRBV19
CASSALTSGVSYEQYF TRBJ2-7 TRBV6-1
CASSRRGEDSPLHF TRBJ1-6 TRBV6-5
CASSYLGSGGFKGNTEAFF TRBJ1-1 TRBV6-2/TRBV6-3
CASSPGLYNEQFF TRBJ2-1 TRBV5-1
CASSLLAGGPTDTQYF TRBJ2-3 TRBV18
CASSHRAGYEQYF TRBJ2-7 TRBV11-3
CASSPRTSGNHNEQFF TRBJ2-1 TRBV19
CASSPRTDGYTF TRBJ1-2 TRBV7-2
CASNRAESYGEQYF TRBJ2-7 TRBV2
CASSQAGDRGYNSPLHF TRBJ1-6 TRBV4-1
CASSLSGGFSGANVLTF TRBJ2-6 TRBV7-3
CASSKRTGVQETQYF TRBJ2-5 TRBV9
CASSVSHQGAVTGELFF TRBJ2-2 TRBV9
CASGGSGTGISEAFF TRBJ1-1 TRBV6-5
CSVVKGASQYF TRBJ2-7 TRBV29-1
CAISARETQNTEAFF TRBJ1-1 TRBV10-3
CASSPQGLATYEQYF TRBJ2-7 TRBV5-5
CASSRSANEKLFF TRBJ1-4 TRBV9
CASSDRGVGQPQHF TRBJ1-5 TRBV7-9
CSVEDLLAGGYNEQFF TRBJ2-1 TRBV29-1
CASSNRGGQPQHF TRBJ1-5 TRBV6-2/TRBV6-3
CASSLQQGHTEAFF TRBJ1-1 TRBV27
CASRHRLAVNEQFF TRBJ2-1 TRBV7-9
CASSLRGTNTEAFF TRBJ1-1 TRBV7-2
CASSFGDRESGELFF TRBJ2-2 TRBV5-1